This TCR beta chain was documented in a study of control samples from healthy donors and cancer patients. Measured with immunoSEQ multiplex PCR; TCRdb has only the in-frame clones, and not every one. The data show about 410,000 clones, with 80% to 95% seen just once and 6% to 7% held by the top ten. CDR1 and CDR2 from the germline V gene are SGHVS and FNYEAQ. The CDR3 runs to 15 residues. The V gene lost 4 bases and the J gene lost 4 bases, with 13 bases spanning the gap. This chain joins TRBV7-6 and TRBJ2-2; D gene unclear. The specimen sequenced was PBMCs. This TCR was sampled from a man aged 40-55 years with head and neck cancer. This chain's CDR3 is CASSSARTSTGELFF. The DNA for the CDR3 is TGTGCCAGCAGCTCGGCTCGGACCTCCACCGGGGAGCTGTTTTTT.